This T cell receptor (beta chain) originates from a study of beta chain features in type 1 diabetes. This clone was seen only a few times. As yet, its antigen is unknown. Reverse transcription of all isolated RNA meant that expressed TCRB transcripts were sequenced. Samples of naive, central memory and regulatory T cells yielded a mean of about 3.9 million reads. Here immunoSEQ multiplex PCR was the method, and the copy in TCRdb shows in-frame clones only, minus some. The sample includes hundreds of thousands of clones, about a sixth seen only once; the top ten take approximately 0.093%. V dropped 3 bases and J dropped 0; count of bases not matched to a gene: 10. Germline V gene data show CDR1 as SQVTM and CDR2 as ANQGSEA. CDR3 length: 17 residues. Points from the study as a whole: Whatever favoring of shorter templates PCR might show would apply equally to patients and controls. Researchers reported that naive, central memory and Treg TCRB repertoires appeared more similar in patients than in healthy donors.

The sample taken for sequencing was naive CD4+ T cells from blood. The chain links TRBV29-1 to TRBJ2-1; 8 bases align to TRBD1. This sequence originates from a man between 18 and 35 years old in good health. The CDR3: CSVEIRTGSSSYNEQFF. Here the CDR3 DNA reads TGCAGCGTTGAGATTAGGACAGGGTCTAGCTCCTACAATGAGCAGTTCTTC.